Following are 13 T cell receptor beta chains from one sample sequenced in a study of cytomegalovirus exposure and HLA in healthy donors. A multiplex PCR was run with 60 Vbeta primers and 13 Jbeta primers. Some clones are missing from TCRdb's copy, which holds only in-frame ones; the method was immunoSEQ multiplex PCR. The table lists about 240,000 clones, approximately 82% of them singletons. Sample: PBMCs. These receptors were obtained from a woman aged 55-75 years in good health and CMV-seropositive.

The DNA for the CDR3 is TGTGCCAGCAGCTTGGGATGGGGGCGCGATGAAAAACTGTTTTTT. This encodes CASSLGWGRDEKLFF. The chain is built from TRBV5-4 and TRBJ1-4, with D perhaps matching TRBD1 (6 bases). Germline loops: CDR1 SGHNT, CDR2 YYREEE (reference sequence). The germline V and J ends were trimmed by 0 bases and 6 bases, with 12 bases remaining between them. The CDR3 loop spans 15 amino acids.

The chain employs TRBV5-4 and TRBJ1-6, with 8 bases identical to TRBD1. V was pared by 2 bases and J by 10 bases, with 8 bases of the junction left unmatched. The CDR3 spans 15 residues. Per the germline V gene, CDR1 is SGHNT and CDR2 is YYREEE (reference sequence). The DNA for the CDR3 is TGTGCCAGCAGCTTATCCTGGACAGGGCGGTCACCCCTCCACTTT. Its protein is CASSLSWTGRSPLHF.

V and J are TRBV10-3 and TRBJ2-1, with 10 bases lining up with TRBD2. Germline assignment: CDR1 ENHRY and CDR2 SYGVKD. The CDR3 runs to 15 residues. The J segment lost 9 bases and the V segment lost 10 bases, leaving 15 bases of the junction unmatched. Here the CDR3 reads CATRPSGRLQGEQFF. For the CDR3, the DNA is TGTGCCACCCGCCCTAGCGGGAGACTCCAGGGTGAGCAGTTCTTC.

This clone occurred once. The chain has TRBV14 and TRBJ2-2; D remains unclear. The CDR3 runs to 14 residues. Trimming took 3 bases from V and 6 from J, leaving 11 bases between them. Germline CDR1 and CDR2: SGHDN and FVKESK. The CDR3 is CASSQNWAPGELFF. The DNA for the CDR3 is TGTGCCAGCAGCCAGAATTGGGCCCCCGGGGAGCTGTTTTTT.

The rearrangement joins TRBV5-1 to TRBJ1-1, with TRBD1 as a possible D gene (5 bases). Germline assignment: CDR1 SGHRS and CDR2 YFSETQ. This CDR3 is 15 amino acids long. V shed 4 bases and J shed 5 bases, with 18 bases lying between them. CDR3 in amino acids: CASSASRAGETEAFF. The CDR3 DNA reads TGCGCCAGCAGCGCGAGCAGGGCGGGGGAAACTGAAGCTTTCTTT.

The chain carries TRBV4-1 and TRBJ1-1, with a tentative D call TRBD1 (6 bases). V was trimmed by 4 bases and J by 0 bases, leaving 15 bases between them. CDR1 is MGHRA, CDR2 YSYEKL, per germline. CDR3 length: 16 amino acids. CDR3 bases: TGCGCCAGCAGCCTTAGCCGGGACATCATGAACACTGAAGCTTTCTTT. It encodes CASSLSRDIMNTEAFF.

The CDR3 DNA follows: TGTGCCAGCAGCTACAGGGGGAGAGGGTATGGCTACACCTTC. Encoded protein: CASSYRGRGYGYTF. The genes are TRBV27 and TRBJ1-2; 8 bases match TRBD1. There are 14 residues in the CDR3. Per germline, CDR1 MNHEY and CDR2 SMNVEV (reference sequence). The ends lost 6 bases at V and 5 bases at J; junction bases unmatched: 8.

The V call is TRBV27, the J call TRBJ1-3; maybe TRBD1 (5 bases). Germline assignment: CDR1 MNHEY and CDR2 SMNVEV (reference sequence). This CDR3 region has 20 residues. The V and J ends lost 5 bases and 1 base respectively, with 27 bases between them. CDR3: CASSPRGGGTLARSGNTIYF. The CDR3 nucleotides read TGTGCCAGCAGTCCCCGTGGGGGGGGGACGCTGGCCCGATCTGGAAACACCATATATTTT.

The chain carries TRBV13 and TRBJ1-3; D not resolved. V lost 1 base to trimming and J lost 0 bases, with 7 bases between them. The CDR3 extends over 15 amino acids. Germline CDR1 and CDR2: PRHDT and FYEKMQ (reference sequence). This CDR3 is CASSLARDSGNTIYF. CDR3 sequence (DNA): TGTGCCAGCAGCTTAGCCCGCGACTCTGGAAACACCATATATTTT. Using reference TRBV13 and TRBJ1-3 for the parts outside the CDR3, the full variable domain is AAGVIQSPRHLIKEKRETATLKCYPIPRHDTVYWYQQGPGQDPQFLISFYEKMQSDKGSIPDRFSAQQFSDYHSELNMSSLELGDSALYFCASSLARDSGNTIYFGEGSWLTVV.

The chain couples TRBV27 to TRBJ2-7, with 9 nucleotides matching TRBD2. This CDR3 contains 18 residues. The V gene's germline CDR1 is MNHEY and CDR2 SMNVEV (reference sequence). J was trimmed by 2 bases and V by 2 bases; bases with no gene match: 13. CDR3 sequence: CASSLKRGVAGDTYEQYF. The CDR3 DNA follows: TGTGCCAGCAGTTTAAAGAGGGGGGTAGCGGGAGATACCTACGAGCAGTACTTC.

CDR3 in amino acids: CASSSFRVSIRETQYF. CDR3 nucleotides: TGTGCCAGCAGTTCGTTTCGAGTCAGCATCAGGGAGACCCAGTACTTC. The chain employs TRBV27 and TRBJ2-5; no reliable D call. Deletions cut 4 bases from V and 5 bases from J, with 20 bases between. The germline gives CDR1 MNHEY, CDR2 SMNVEV (reference sequence). CDR3 length equals 16 residues.

The chain has TRBV30 and TRBJ2-3, with TRBD2 identical over 11 bases. J gave up 4 bases and V 0 bases, and 3 bases lay outside the gene matches. The CDR3 spans 15 residues. Germline V gene data show CDR1 as GTSNPN and CDR2 as SVGIG (reference sequence). The CDR3 DNA reads TGTGCCTGGAGTGTACTAGCGGGAGTTGCAGATACGCAGTATTTT. Its translation is CAWSVLAGVADTQYF. Combining the CDR3 with reference TRBV30 and TRBJ2-3 gives the whole variable domain SQTIHQWPATLVQPVGSPLSLECTVEGTSNPNLYWYRQAAGRGLQLLFYSVGIGQISSEVPQNLSASRPQDRQFILSSKKLLLSDSGFYLCAWSVLAGVADTQYFGPGTRLTVL.

The chain employs TRBV5-4 and TRBJ1-2; a weak D match, TRBD1 (5 bases). CDR3 length: 13 amino acids. The germline gives CDR1 SGHNT, CDR2 YYREEE (reference sequence). V lost 4 bases and J lost 6, with 13 bases in between. CDR3 bases: TGTGCCAGCAGCCTGCCGGGGGTGAATGGCTACACCTTC. Translating gives CASSLPGVNGYTF.